This T cell receptor beta chain stems from a study of CD8 T cells in acute hepatitis C reinfection. Documented time point: naive CD8 control sorted from an acute-time-point sample. The method was immunoSEQ multiplex PCR; TCRdb's version includes in-frame clones alone and lacks a portion of them. The data contain about 38,000 clones, approximately 87% of them singletons. The CDR3 is made up of 14 amino acids. The V gene's germline CDR1 is MNHEY and CDR2 SMNVEV (reference sequence). V was pared by 0 bases and J by 4 bases, with 9 bases between. The TCR sequence derives from a man aged 25-45 years with chronic hepatitis C. The specimen was naive CD8+ T cells from PBMCs. V usage is TRBV27 and J usage is TRBJ1-2; maybe TRBD1 (5 bases). CDR3 in amino acids: CASSLSPGTYGYTF. Written as DNA, the CDR3 is TGTGCCAGCAGTTTATCGCCAGGGACCTATGGCTACACCTTC.